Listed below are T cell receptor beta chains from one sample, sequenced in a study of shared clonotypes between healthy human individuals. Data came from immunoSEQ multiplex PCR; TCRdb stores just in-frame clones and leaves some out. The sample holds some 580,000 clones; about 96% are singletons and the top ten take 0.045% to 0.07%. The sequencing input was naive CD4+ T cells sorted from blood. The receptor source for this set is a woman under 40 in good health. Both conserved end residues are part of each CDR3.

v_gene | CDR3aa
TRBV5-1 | CASSGAGAQEQYF
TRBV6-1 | CASSQGARGTEAFF
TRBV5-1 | CASSTASGSSYEQYF
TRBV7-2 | CASSSTGGQQPQHF
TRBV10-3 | CAITATSGSQETQYF
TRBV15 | CATAPGLAMNTGELFF
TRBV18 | CASSPRHSGSGTGELFF
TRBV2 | CASSEGRDSSYEQYF
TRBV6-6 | CASRDLALQETQYF
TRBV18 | CASSLRTGGNYEQYF
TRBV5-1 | CASSPGGGLDEQYF
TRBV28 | CASSSPRGQGSTDTQYF
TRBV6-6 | CASSYTGGWTGELFF
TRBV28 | CASRQGGGMNTEAFF
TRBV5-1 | CASSADRKSLYEQYF
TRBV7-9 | CASSFVGRTNYGYTF
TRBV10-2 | CASSRQGSLTDTQYF
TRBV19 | CASSIRTSGSGEQFF
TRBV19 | CASKEDLNTEAFF
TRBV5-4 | CASSLDIGGEAFF
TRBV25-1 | CASSGLAGTEQYF
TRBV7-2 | CASSLTRRYNEQFF
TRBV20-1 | CSAKDSYGYTF
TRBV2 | CASSPGVMAEAFF
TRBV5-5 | CASSPLDRVRTEAFF
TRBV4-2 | CASSQEYGWAAGGDTEAFF
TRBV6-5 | CATSRGTGRNQPQHF
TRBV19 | CASTPRTGTNRTEAFF
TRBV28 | CASRNGLAGAIGELFF
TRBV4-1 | CASSQDVRGGVHQPQHF
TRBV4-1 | CASSQDSGPNTGELFF
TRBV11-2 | CASSLVNRKQYF
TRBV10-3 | CAISESTLVGFLAGGTDTQYF
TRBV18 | CASSPPGSTPGEQYF
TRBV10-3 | CATTSGRAVYEQYF
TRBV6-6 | CASSQTSGSYEQYF
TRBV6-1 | CASKTTTANTEAFF
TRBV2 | CASTPLAGGPSFETQYF
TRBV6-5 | CASSAYEQANTEAFF
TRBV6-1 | CASRAGQEGNTIYF
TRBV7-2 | CASSASGQGTHEQYF
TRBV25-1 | CASSDDYEQYF
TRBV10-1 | CASSEYGDSSNEQFF